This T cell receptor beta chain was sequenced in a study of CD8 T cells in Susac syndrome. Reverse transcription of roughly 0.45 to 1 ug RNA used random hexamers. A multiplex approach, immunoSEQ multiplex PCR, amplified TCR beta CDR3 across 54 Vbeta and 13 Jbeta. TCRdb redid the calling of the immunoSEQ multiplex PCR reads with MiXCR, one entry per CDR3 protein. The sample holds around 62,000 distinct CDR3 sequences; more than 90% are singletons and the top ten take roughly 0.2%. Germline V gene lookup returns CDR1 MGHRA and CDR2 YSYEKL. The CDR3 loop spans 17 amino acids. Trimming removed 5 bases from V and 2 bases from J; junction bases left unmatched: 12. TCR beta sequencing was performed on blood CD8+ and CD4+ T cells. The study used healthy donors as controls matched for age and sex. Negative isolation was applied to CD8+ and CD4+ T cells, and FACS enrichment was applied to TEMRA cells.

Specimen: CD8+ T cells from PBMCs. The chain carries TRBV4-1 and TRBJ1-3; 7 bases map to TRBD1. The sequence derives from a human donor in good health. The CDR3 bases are TGCGCCAGCAGCGGAAATAGGGGGCGAGCTGCTGGAAACACCATATATTTT. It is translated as CASSGNRGRAAGNTIYF.